The 27 T cell receptor beta chains reported below all come from one sample, sequenced in a study of T cell responses to AZD1222 COVID-19 vaccine. Clones were sequenced by immunoSEQ multiplex PCR, and TCRdb holds only the in-frame ones, with some missing. The sample has about 130,000 clones, 89% seen once. Sequencing used peripheral blood, obtained on day 0 of AZD1222 vaccination. All receptors derive from an adult in good health.

The J gene is TRBJ2-7, the V gene TRBV30; TRBD1 aligns across 7 bases. Trimming at V came to 6 bases and at J to 4 bases, leaving 6 bases not matched to a gene. This CDR3 region has 12 residues. Germline V gives CDR1 GTSNPN, CDR2 SVGIG (reference sequence). The CDR3 coding sequence is TGTGCCTGTGAGACAGGGACGTACGAGCAGTACTTC. Translating it yields CACETGTYEQYF.

V and J are TRBV24-1 and TRBJ2-1; 8 bases match TRBD2. The CDR3 loop spans 14 amino acids. Germline CDR1 is KGHDR and CDR2 is SFDVKD. V was pared by 4 bases and J by 6 bases, with 4 bases of the junction left unmatched. CDR3 protein: CATSDPTSANEQFF. In DNA, the CDR3 is TGTGCCACCAGTGACCCGACTAGCGCCAATGAGCAGTTCTTC.

Only one count was recorded for this clone. The chain uses TRBV15 and TRBJ2-1; no clear D. Between the trimmed V and J ends, which lost 1 base and 8 bases, there was a span of 6 bases. CDR3 length: 12 residues. CDR1 and CDR2 from the germline V gene are LNHNV and YYDKDF (reference sequence). The CDR3 nucleotides read TGTGCCACCAGCAGAGTTTTCGATGAGCAGTTCTTC. It encodes CATSRVFDEQFF.

The rearrangement joins TRBV3-1 (or the pseudogene TRBV3-2) to TRBJ1-6, with TRBD1 matching 7 bases. Germline V gene data show CDR1 as LGHDT and CDR2 as YNNKEL (reference sequence). The CDR3 loop spans 15 amino acids. V was pared by 0 bases and J by 9 bases, with 5 bases of the junction left unmatched. CDR3 region: CASSQEDRDGSPLHF. In nucleotides, the CDR3 is TGTGCCAGCAGCCAAGAAGACAGGGACGGTTCACCCCTCCACTTT.

The rearrangement uses TRBV13 and TRBJ2-1; D is possibly TRBD1 (5 bases). V dropped 5 bases and J dropped 8 bases, with 22 bases sitting between them. The CDR3 runs to 16 residues. CDR1 is PRHDT and CDR2 is FYEKMQ in the germline V gene (reference sequence). CDR3 nucleotides: TGTGCCAGCAGCCCGCCAAGGATAGGGGCGAGAGATGAGCAGTTCTTC. This sequence encodes CASSPPRIGARDEQFF.

The chain joins TRBV7-2 to TRBJ1-3; no reliable D call. CDR1 is SGHTA and CDR2 is FQGNSA in the germline V gene. The germline V and J ends were trimmed by 3 bases and 2 bases, with 5 bases remaining between them. CDR3 length: 13 amino acids. Here the CDR3 reads CASSFKAGNTIYF. As DNA, the CDR3 is TGTGCCAGCAGCTTTAAGGCTGGAAACACCATATATTTT.

The rearrangement links TRBV28 to TRBJ2-7, with a weak D call TRBD1 (6 bases). CDR3 length equals 14 residues. Germline CDR1 reads MDHEN; CDR2 reads SYDVKM. V lost 5 bases and J 0 bases, leaving 11 bases between the germline ends. The chain's CDR3 is CASSLTGNSYEQYF. Here the CDR3 DNA reads TGTGCCAGCAGTCTAACAGGGAACTCCTACGAGCAGTACTTC.

This chain connects TRBV7-8 to TRBJ2-3, with D perhaps being TRBD1 or TRBD2 (5 bases each). Trimming left V 5 bases short and J 2 bases short, with 17 bases between. The CDR3 is made up of 16 amino acids. Germline V CDR1 and CDR2: SGHVS, FQNEAQ. This CDR3 is CASSRESRDDTDTQYF. As DNA, the CDR3 is TGTGCCAGCAGCCGAGAGTCCCGGGACGACACAGATACGCAGTATTTT. The variable domain in full, completed from reference TRBV7-8 and TRBJ2-3, reads GAGVSQSPRYKVAKRGQDVALRCDPISGHVSLFWYQQALGQGPEFLTYFQNEAQLDKSGLPSDRFFAERPEGSVSTLKIQRTQQEDSAVYLCASSRESRDDTDTQYFGPGTRLTVL.

The chain links TRBV5-1 to TRBJ1-1; no definite D call. Trimming shortened V by 7 bases and J by 5 bases, and 15 bases separated the two germline ends. This CDR3 spans 13 amino acids. The germline V gene encodes CDR1 SGHRS and CDR2 YFSETQ. The CDR3 spells CASGRWVPTEAFF. Here the CDR3 DNA reads TGCGCCAGCGGGCGGTGGGTTCCAACTGAAGCTTTCTTT.

The rearrangement uses TRBV19 and TRBJ1-2; D might be TRBD1 (5 bases). V lost 4 bases, J lost 2 bases, and 11 bases lay in between. The germline V gene has CDR1 LNHDA and CDR2 SQIVND (reference sequence). The CDR3 has 14 amino acids. The CDR3 spells CASSKATENYGYTF. The CDR3 DNA reads as TGTGCCAGTAGTAAGGCGACAGAAAACTATGGCTACACCTTC.

This chain uses TRBV7-8 with TRBJ1-1; D is perhaps TRBD1 (5 bases). The CDR3 extends over 14 amino acids. Trimming cost V 6 bases and J 1 base, with 12 bases left between them. CDR1 is SGHVS and CDR2 is FQNEAQ in the germline V gene. Written as DNA, the CDR3 is TGTGCCAGCAGGACCTCGGGGGGGAACACTGAAGCTTTCTTT. Residues: CASRTSGGNTEAFF.

The chain links TRBV5-1 to TRBJ1-1, with D maybe TRBD1 (5 bases). CDR1 is SGHRS, CDR2 YFSETQ, per germline. Trimming removed 2 bases at V and 0 bases at J, with 11 bases between. The CDR3 runs to 15 residues. The CDR3 reads CASSFGGSMNTEAFF. Written as DNA, the CDR3 is TGCGCCAGCAGCTTCGGGGGGAGTATGAACACTGAAGCTTTCTTT.

The chain uses TRBV11-2 and TRBJ2-7; 7 bases are a match to TRBD2. CDR1 is SGHAT, CDR2 FQNNGV, per germline. This CDR3 has 14 residues. The V and J ends lost 1 base and 3 bases, in that order; junction bases with no gene match: 3. The CDR3 spells CASSLAAGSYEQYF. DNA of the CDR3: TGTGCCAGCAGCTTAGCAGCGGGGAGCTACGAGCAGTACTTC.

J is TRBJ2-1 and V is TRBV7-2; tentatively, D is TRBD2 (7 bases). From germline, CDR1 is SGHTA and CDR2 FQGNSA. V was trimmed by 4 bases and J by 9 bases, leaving 19 bases between them. The CDR3 length is 15 residues. CDR3 nucleotide sequence: TGTGCCAGCAGCTCAGGTCGGGGGGCCCAAGGTGAGCAGTTCTTC. This translates into CASSSGRGAQGEQFF.

V usage is TRBV7-9 and J usage is TRBJ1-6; a weak D match, TRBD1 (6 bases). Germline V gene lookup returns CDR1 SEHNR and CDR2 FQNEAQ (reference sequence). This CDR3 has 14 residues. Trimming shortened V by 5 bases and J by 10 bases, and 15 bases separated the two germline ends. The CDR3 reads CASSLRDISSPLHF. The CDR3 region has the DNA TGTGCCAGCAGCCTCCGGGACATCTCCTCACCCCTCCACTTT.

The chain joins TRBV15 to TRBJ2-5, with TRBD1 as a possible D gene (5 bases). CDR1 is LNHNV and CDR2 is YYDKDF in the germline V gene (reference sequence). The CDR3 loop spans 13 amino acids. V was cut by 6 bases and J by 1 base, with 9 bases left in between. In nucleotides, the CDR3 is TGTGCCACCAGTCGGACACGCCAAGAGACCCAGTACTTC. It yields the protein CATSRTRQETQYF. The full variable domain, its missing parts supplied by reference TRBV15 and TRBJ2-5, is DAMVIQNPRYQVTQFGKPVTLSCSQTLNHNVMYWYQQKSSQAPKLLFHYYDKDFNNEADTPDNFQSRRPNTSFCFLDIRSPGLGDTAMYLCATSRTRQETQYFGPGTRLLVL.

The chain couples TRBV30 to TRBJ1-1; D gene ambiguous. CDR3 size: 14 residues. The germline gives CDR1 GTSNPN, CDR2 SVGIG (reference sequence). Trimming took 1 base from V and 2 from J, leaving 11 bases between them. CDR3 coding DNA: TGTGCCTGGAGTGCATTGCCAGGTAACACTGAAGCTTTCTTT. This sequence encodes CAWSALPGNTEAFF.

CDR3 nucleotides: TGTGCCAGCAGATTTTTGGGGGGGGCGACCCAGTACTTC. The encoded protein is CASRFLGGATQYF. This rearrangement joins TRBV6-5 to TRBJ2-5; D possibly corresponds to TRBD2 (7 bases). CDR1 and CDR2 (germline): MNHEY, SVGAGI. Trimming cost V 6 bases and J 7 bases, with 15 bases left between them. This CDR3 region has 13 residues.

The V and J genes are TRBV11-3 and TRBJ2-2, with a tentative D call TRBD2 (5 bases). V was trimmed by 5 bases and J by 5 bases, leaving 21 bases between them. The length of the CDR3 is 17 residues. Germline CDR1 and CDR2: SGHNT and YENEEA. This CDR3 reads CASSHRKGERKTGELFF. CDR3 DNA sequence: TGTGCCAGCAGCCACCGAAAGGGAGAGCGGAAAACCGGGGAGCTGTTTTTT.

The J gene is TRBJ1-3, the V gene TRBV28, with 9 bases aligning to TRBD1. Germline V gene sequence: CDR1 MDHEN, CDR2 SYDVKM. There are 14 residues in the CDR3. Trimming removed 9 bases from V and 9 bases from J; junction bases left unmatched: 12. The CDR3 DNA sequence: TGTGCCAGTATAAGCGGACAGGGGACCGCCACCATATATTTT. It codes for CASISGQGTATIYF.

The chain couples TRBV20-1 to TRBJ2-7, with 10 bases identical to TRBD2. CDR3 size: 15 residues. From germline, CDR1 is DFQATT and CDR2 SNEGSKA (reference sequence). V lost 3 bases to trimming and J lost 4 bases; unmatched junction nucleotides: 9. CDR3 sequence (DNA): TGCAGTGCTAGTCAGCAGCGGGGGGGTCTATACGAGCAGTACTTC. As protein: CSASQQRGGLYEQYF.

The J gene is TRBJ1-2, the V gene TRBV7-3, with no clear D. V was clipped by 5 bases and J by 4 bases, with 14 bases between them. This CDR3 is built from 14 residues. Germline V gene lookup returns CDR1 SGHTA and CDR2 FQGTGA. CDR3 amino acids: CASSLNGGRYGYTF. DNA for the CDR3: TGTGCCAGCAGCCTAAACGGAGGCCGCTATGGCTACACCTTC.

This chain links TRBV6-5 with TRBJ2-7; the D call may be TRBD1 or TRBD2 (5 bases each). V lost 8 bases and J lost 0, with 14 bases in between. The CDR3 extends over 14 amino acids. Germline CDR1 is MNHEY and CDR2 is SVGAGI. The CDR3: CASGDGWLSYEQYF. The DNA of the CDR3 is TGTGCCAGCGGGGACGGGTGGCTCTCCTACGAGCAGTACTTC.

Here the CDR3 reads CASSQDHETQGYNSPLHF. CDR3 DNA sequence: TGTGCCAGCAGCCAAGATCACGAGACACAAGGCTATAATTCACCCCTCCACTTT. V is TRBV3-1 (or the pseudogene TRBV3-2) and J is TRBJ1-6, with D unclear. The V end lost 0 bases, the J end lost 3 bases, and 15 bases lay between the germline ends. Germline loops: CDR1 LGHDT, CDR2 YNNKEL (reference sequence). This CDR3 spans 18 amino acids.

The genes are TRBV7-2 and TRBJ1-5; D call uncertain. Trimming left V 3 bases short and J 6 bases short, with 6 bases between. CDR1 is SGHTA, CDR2 FQGNSA, per germline. CDR3 size: 12 residues. CDR3 DNA sequence: TGTGCCAGCAGCTTTGTGGGTCAGCCCCAGCATTTT. Protein: CASSFVGQPQHF.

The rearrangement joins TRBV6-6 to TRBJ1-3, with a possible D match to TRBD1 (6 bases). Per the germline V gene, CDR1 is MNHNY and CDR2 is SVGAGI (reference sequence). Trimming took 8 bases from V and 0 from J, leaving 11 bases between them. The CDR3 has 14 residues. The CDR3 protein is CASVGGVSGNTIYF. The CDR3 nucleotides are TGTGCCAGCGTCGGGGGCGTCTCTGGAAACACCATATATTTT.

The CDR3 loop is CASIANTGELFF. For the CDR3, the DNA is TGTGCCAGTATAGCGAACACCGGGGAGCTGTTTTTT. The gene calls are TRBV19 and TRBJ2-2; no firm D call. Trimming pared 7 bases from V and 0 bases from J, leaving 3 bases between. Per germline, CDR1 LNHDA and CDR2 SQIVND (reference sequence). The CDR3 is 12 residues long.